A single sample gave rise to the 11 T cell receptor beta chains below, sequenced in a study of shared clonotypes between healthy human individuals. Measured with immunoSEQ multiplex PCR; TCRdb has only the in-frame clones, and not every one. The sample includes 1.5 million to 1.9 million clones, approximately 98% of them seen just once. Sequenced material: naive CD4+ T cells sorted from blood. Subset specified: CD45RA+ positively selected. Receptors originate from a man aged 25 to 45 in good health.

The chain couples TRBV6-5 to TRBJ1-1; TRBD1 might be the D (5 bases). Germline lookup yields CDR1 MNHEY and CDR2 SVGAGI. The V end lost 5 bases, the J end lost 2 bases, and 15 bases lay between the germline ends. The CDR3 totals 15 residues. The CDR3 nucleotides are TGTGCCAGCAGTAAAGGGGACCGAAGTAACACTGAAGCTTTCTTT. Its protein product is CASSKGDRSNTEAFF.

The CDR3, as DNA: TGTGCCAGCAGCTTGGCTCCTAGCGGGAGGATAGGGACAGATACGCAGTATTTT. Residues: CASSLAPSGRIGTDTQYF. The chain couples TRBV7-3 to TRBJ2-3, with 11 bases identical to TRBD2. Germline V gene sequence: CDR1 SGHTA, CDR2 FQGTGA. The ends lost 3 bases at V and 3 bases at J; junction bases unmatched: 11. The CDR3 is 18 residues long. Using reference TRBV7-3 and TRBJ2-3 for the parts outside the CDR3, the full variable domain is GAGVSQTPSNKVTEKGKYVELRCDPISGHTALYWYRQSLGQGPEFLIYFQGTGAADDSGLPNDRFFAVRPEGSVSTLKIQRTERGDSAVYLCASSLAPSGRIGTDTQYFGPGTRLTVL.

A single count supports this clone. The CDR3 DNA reads TGTGCCAGCAGTCGGGGCCCCCAAGAGACCCAGTACTTC. Translated, it gives CASSRGPQETQYF. This chain uses TRBV5-6 with TRBJ2-5; the D gene could be TRBD1 or TRBD2 (5 bases each). The CDR3 is made up of 13 amino acids. V was cut by 5 bases and J by 1 base, with 9 bases left in between. Germline V gene lookup returns CDR1 SGHDT and CDR2 YYEEEE.

The CDR3 DNA reads TGTGCCAGCAGTCCCCAAGGACAGGGATCCTACGAGCAGTACTTC. It codes for CASSPQGQGSYEQYF. The chain carries TRBV28 and TRBJ2-7; 8 nucleotides agree with TRBD1. Germline loops: CDR1 MDHEN, CDR2 SYDVKM. V was pared by 5 bases and J by 1 base, with 7 bases of the junction left unmatched. This CDR3 has 15 residues.

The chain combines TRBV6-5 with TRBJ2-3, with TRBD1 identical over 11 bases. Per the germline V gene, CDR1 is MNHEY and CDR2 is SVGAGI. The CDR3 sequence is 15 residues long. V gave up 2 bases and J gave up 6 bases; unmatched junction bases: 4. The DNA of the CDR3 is TGTGCCAGCAGTTACCAGGACAGGGGGCACGATACGCAGTATTTT. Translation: CASSYQDRGHDTQYF.

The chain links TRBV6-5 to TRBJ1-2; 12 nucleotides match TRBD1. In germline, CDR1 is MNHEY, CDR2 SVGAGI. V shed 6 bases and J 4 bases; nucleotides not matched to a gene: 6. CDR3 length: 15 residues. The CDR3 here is CASSPGTGGVYGYTF. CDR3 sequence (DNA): TGTGCCAGCAGCCCCGGGACAGGGGGCGTCTATGGCTACACCTTC.

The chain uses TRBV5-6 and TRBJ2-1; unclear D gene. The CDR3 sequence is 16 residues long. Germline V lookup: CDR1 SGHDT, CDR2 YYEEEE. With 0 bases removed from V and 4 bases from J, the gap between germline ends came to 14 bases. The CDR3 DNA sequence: TGTGCCAGCAGCTTGGTCCCAGCCAAGTTATACAATGAGCAGTTCTTC. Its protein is CASSLVPAKLYNEQFF.

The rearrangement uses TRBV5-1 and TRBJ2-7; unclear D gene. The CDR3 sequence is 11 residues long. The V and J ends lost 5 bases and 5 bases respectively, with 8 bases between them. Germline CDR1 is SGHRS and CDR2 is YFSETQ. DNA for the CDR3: TGCGCCAGCAGAAGTGCCCACGAGCAGTACTTC. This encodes CASRSAHEQYF.

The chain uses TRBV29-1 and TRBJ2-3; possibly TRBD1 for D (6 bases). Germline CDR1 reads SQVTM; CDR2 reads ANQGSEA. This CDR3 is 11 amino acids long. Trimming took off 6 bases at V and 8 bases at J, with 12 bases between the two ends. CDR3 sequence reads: CSVDGQPTQYF. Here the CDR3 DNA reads TGCAGCGTCGACGGACAGCCTACGCAGTATTTT.

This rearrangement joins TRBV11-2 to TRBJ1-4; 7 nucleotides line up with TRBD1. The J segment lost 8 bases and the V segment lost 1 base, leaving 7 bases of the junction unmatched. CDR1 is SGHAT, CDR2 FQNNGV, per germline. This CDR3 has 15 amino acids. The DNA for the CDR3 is TGTGCCAGCAGCTTAGCCGGGACAGTCTCGGAAAAACTGTTTTTT. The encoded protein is CASSLAGTVSEKLFF.

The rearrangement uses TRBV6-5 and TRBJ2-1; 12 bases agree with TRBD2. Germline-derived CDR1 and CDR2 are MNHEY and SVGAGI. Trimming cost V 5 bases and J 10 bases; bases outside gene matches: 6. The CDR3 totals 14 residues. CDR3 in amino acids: CASSDLAGGGEQFF. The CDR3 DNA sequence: TGTGCCAGCAGTGACCTAGCGGGAGGGGGGGAGCAGTTCTTC.